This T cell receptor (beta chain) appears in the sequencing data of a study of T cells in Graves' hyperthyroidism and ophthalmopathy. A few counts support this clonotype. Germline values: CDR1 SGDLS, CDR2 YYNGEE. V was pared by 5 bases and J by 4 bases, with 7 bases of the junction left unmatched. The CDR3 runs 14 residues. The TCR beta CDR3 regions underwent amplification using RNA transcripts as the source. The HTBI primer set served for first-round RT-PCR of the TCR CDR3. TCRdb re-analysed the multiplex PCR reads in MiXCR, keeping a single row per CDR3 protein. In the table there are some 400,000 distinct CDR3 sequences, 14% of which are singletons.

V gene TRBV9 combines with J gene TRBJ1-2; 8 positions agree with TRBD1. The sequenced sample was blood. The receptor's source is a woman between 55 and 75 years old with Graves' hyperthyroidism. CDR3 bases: TGTGCCAGCAGTCCAGGGGGCTTCCCCTATGGCTACACCTTC. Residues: CASSPGGFPYGYTF.